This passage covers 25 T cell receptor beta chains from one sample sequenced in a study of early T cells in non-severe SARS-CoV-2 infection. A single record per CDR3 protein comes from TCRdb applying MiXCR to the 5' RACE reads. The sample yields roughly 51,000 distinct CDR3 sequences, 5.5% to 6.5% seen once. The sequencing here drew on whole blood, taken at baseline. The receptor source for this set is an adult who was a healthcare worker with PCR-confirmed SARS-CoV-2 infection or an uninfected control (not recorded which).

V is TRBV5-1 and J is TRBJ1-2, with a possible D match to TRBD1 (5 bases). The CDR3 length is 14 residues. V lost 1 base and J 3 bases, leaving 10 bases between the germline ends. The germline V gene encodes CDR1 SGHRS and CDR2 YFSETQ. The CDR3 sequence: CASSLRGDDYGYTF. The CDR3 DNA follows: TGCGCCAGCAGCTTGCGAGGGGATGACTATGGCTACACCTTC.

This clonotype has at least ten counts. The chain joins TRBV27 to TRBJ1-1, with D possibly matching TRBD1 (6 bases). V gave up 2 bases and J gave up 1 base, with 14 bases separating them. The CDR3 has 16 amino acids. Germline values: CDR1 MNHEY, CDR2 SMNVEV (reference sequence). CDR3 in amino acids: CASSLIGRGRNTEAFF. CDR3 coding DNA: TGTGCCAGCAGTTTAATCGGACGGGGGCGGAACACTGAAGCTTTCTTT.

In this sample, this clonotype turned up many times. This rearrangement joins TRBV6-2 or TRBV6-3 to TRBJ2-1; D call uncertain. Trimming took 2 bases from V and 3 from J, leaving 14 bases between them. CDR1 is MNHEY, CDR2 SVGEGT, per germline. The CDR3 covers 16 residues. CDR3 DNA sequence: TGTGCCAGCAGTTACCCCGGCTCCGTCGACTACAATGAGCAGTTCTTC. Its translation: CASSYPGSVDYNEQFF.

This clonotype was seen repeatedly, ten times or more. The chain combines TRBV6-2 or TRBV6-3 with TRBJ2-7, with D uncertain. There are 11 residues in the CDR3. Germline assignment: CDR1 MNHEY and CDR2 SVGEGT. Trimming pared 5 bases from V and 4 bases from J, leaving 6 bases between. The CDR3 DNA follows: TGTGCCAGCAGTAGGGTGTACGAGCAGTACTTC. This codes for CASSRVYEQYF.

The CDR3 reads CASSQEGGRVTGYTF. Here the CDR3 DNA reads TGTGCCAGCAGCCAAGAAGGTGGCAGGGTAACTGGCTACACCTTC. This sequence joins TRBV14 and TRBJ1-2, with D tentatively TRBD1 (5 bases). Trimming left V 0 bases short and J 7 bases short, with 15 bases between. This CDR3 spans 15 amino acids. The germline V gene has CDR1 SGHDN and CDR2 FVKESK.

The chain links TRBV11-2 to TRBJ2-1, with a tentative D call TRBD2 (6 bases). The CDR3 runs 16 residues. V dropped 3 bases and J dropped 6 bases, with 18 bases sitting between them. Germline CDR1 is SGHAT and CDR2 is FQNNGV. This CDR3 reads CASSFDRGLARNEQFF. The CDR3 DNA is TGTGCCAGCAGCTTCGATAGGGGCCTAGCGCGCAATGAGCAGTTCTTC.

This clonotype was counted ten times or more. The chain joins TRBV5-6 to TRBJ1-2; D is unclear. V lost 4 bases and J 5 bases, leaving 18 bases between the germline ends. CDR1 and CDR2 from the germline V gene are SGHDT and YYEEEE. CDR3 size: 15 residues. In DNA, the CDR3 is TGTGCCAGCAGCGTGCGGACCAAAACCTTATATGGCTACACCTTC. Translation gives CASSVRTKTLYGYTF.

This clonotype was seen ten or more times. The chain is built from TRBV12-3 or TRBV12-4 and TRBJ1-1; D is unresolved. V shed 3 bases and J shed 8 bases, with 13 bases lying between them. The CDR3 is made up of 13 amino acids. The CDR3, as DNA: TGTGCCAGCAGTTTCGGAACGGGCTTCGAAGCTTTCTTT. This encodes CASSFGTGFEAFF.

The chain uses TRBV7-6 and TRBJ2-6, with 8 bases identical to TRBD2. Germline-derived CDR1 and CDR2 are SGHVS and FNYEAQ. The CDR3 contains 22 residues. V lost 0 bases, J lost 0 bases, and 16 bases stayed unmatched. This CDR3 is CASSLAPLASGSSSSGANVLTF. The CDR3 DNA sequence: TGTGCCAGCAGCTTAGCACCGTTAGCTAGCGGGTCTTCTTCCTCTGGGGCCAACGTCCTGACTTTC.

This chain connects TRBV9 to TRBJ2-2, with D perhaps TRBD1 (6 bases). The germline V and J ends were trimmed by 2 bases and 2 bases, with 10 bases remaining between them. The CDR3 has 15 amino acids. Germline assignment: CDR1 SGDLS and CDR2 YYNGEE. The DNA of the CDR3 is TGTGCCAGCAGCGTTAGGACAGAAAACACCGGGGAGCTGTTTTTT. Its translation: CASSVRTENTGELFF. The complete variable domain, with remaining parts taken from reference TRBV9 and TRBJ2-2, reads DSGVTQTPKHLITATGQRVTLRCSPRSGDLSVYWYQQSLDQGLQFLIQYYNGEERAKGNILERFSAQQFPDLHSELNLSSLELGDSALYFCASSVRTENTGELFFGEGSRLTVL.

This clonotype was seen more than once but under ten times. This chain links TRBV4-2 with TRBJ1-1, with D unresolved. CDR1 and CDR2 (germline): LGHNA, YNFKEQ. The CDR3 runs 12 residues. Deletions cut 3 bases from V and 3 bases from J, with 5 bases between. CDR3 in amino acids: CASSQPDTEAFF. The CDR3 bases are TGTGCCAGCAGCCAGCCCGACACTGAAGCTTTCTTT.

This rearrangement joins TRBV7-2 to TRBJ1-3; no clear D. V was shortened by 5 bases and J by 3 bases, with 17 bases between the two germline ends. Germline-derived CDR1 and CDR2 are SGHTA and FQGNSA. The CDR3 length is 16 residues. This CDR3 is CASSPWGGLGGNTIYF. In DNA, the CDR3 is TGTGCCAGCAGCCCCTGGGGAGGGTTGGGTGGAAACACCATATATTTT.

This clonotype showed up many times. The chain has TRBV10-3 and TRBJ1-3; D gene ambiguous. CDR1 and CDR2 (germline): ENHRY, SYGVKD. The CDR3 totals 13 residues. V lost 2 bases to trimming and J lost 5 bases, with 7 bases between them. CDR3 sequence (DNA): TGTGCCATCAGTGAGGGGAACAGAAACACCATATATTTT. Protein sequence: CAISEGNRNTIYF.

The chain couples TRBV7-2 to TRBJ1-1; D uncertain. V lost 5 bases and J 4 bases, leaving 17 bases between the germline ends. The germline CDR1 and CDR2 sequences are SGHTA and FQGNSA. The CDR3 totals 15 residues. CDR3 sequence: CASSRPSRPSTEAFF. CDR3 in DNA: TGTGCCAGCAGCCGACCCAGCAGGCCGAGCACTGAAGCTTTCTTT.

CDR3 bases: TGTGCCACCAGCAGCGGATCCCAACACAATGAGCAGTTCTTC. Amino acid sequence: CATSSGSQHNEQFF. The chain combines TRBV15 with TRBJ2-1; no firm D call. This CDR3 region has 14 residues. Germline CDR1 reads LNHNV; CDR2 reads YYDKDF (reference sequence). Trimming left V 3 bases short and J 5 bases short, with 11 bases between.

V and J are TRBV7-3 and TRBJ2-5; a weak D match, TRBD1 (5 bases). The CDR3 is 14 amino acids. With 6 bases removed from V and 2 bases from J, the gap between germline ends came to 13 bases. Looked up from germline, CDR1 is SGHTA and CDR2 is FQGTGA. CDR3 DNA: TGTGCCAGCAGTTATACAGGACCTCAAGAGACCCAGTACTTC. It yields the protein CASSYTGPQETQYF.

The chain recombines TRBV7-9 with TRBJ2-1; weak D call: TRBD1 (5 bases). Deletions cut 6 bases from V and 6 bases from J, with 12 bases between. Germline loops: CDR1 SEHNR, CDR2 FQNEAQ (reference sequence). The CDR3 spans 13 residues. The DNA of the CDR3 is TGTGCCAGCAGTCAGGGCTGGGGCAATGAGCAGTTCTTC. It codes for CASSQGWGNEQFF.

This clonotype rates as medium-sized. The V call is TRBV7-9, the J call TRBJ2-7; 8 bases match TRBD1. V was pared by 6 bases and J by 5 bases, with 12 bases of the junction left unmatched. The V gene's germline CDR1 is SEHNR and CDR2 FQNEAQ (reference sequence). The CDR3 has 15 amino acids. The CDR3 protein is CASSFGQGVGDEQYF. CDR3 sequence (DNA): TGTGCCAGCAGTTTCGGACAGGGAGTAGGTGACGAGCAGTACTTC. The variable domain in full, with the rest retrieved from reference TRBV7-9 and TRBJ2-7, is DTGVSQNPRHKITKRGQNVTFRCDPISEHNRLYWYRQTLGQGPEFLTYFQNEAQLEKSRLLSDRFSAERPKGSFSTLEIQRTEQGDSAMYLCASSFGQGVGDEQYFGPGTRLTVT.

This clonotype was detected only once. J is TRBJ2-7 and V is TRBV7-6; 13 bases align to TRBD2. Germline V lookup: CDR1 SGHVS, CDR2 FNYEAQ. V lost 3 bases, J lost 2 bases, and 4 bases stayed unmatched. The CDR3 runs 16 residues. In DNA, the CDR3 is TGTGCCAGCAGCTTGACTAGCGGGGGGCGAACCTACGAGCAGTACTTC. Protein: CASSLTSGGRTYEQYF.

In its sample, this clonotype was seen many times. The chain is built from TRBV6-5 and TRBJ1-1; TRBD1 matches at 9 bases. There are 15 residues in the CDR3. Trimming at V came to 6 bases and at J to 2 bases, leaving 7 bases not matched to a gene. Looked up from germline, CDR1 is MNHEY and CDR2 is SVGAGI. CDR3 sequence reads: CASRLLQGANTEAFF. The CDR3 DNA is TGTGCCAGCAGGCTTTTACAGGGGGCAAACACTGAAGCTTTCTTT.

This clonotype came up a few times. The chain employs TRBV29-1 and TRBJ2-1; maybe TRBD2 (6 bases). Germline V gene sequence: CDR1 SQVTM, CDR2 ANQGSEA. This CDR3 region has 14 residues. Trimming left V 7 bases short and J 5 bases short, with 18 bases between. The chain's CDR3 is CSAGVAGWNNEQFF. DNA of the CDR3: TGCAGCGCTGGGGTGGCGGGGTGGAACAATGAGCAGTTCTTC.

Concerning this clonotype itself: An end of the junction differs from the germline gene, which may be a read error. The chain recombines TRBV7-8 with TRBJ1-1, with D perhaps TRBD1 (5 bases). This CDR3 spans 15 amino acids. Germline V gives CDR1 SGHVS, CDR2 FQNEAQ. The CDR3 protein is CASSLVGQANAEAFF. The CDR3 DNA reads TGTGCCAGCAGCTTAGTGGGGCAAGCGAACGCTGAAGCTTTCTTT.

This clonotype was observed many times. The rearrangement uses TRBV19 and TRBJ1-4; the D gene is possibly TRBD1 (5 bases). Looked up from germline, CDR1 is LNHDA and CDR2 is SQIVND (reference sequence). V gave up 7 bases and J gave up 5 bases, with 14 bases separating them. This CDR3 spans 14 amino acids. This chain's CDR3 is CASNNRDRNEKLFF. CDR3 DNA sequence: TGTGCCAGTAACAACCGGGACCGGAATGAAAAACTGTTTTTT. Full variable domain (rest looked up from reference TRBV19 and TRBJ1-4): DGGITQSPKYLFRKEGQNVTLSCEQNLNHDAMYWYRQDPGQGLRLIYYSQIVNDFQKGDIAEGYSVSREKKESFPLTVTSAQKNPTAFYLCASNNRDRNEKLFFGSGTQLSVL.

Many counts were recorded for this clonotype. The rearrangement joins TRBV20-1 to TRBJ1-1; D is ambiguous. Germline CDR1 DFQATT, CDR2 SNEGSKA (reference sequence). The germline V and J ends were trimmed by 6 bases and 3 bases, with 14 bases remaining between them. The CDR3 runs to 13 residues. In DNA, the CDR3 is TGCAGTGCCAAGCACTGGAGGGACACTGAAGCTTTCTTT. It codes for CSAKHWRDTEAFF.

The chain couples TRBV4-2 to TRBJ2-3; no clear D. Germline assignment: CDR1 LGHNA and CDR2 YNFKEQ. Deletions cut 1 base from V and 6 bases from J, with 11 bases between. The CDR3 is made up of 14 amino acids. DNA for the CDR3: TGTGCCAGCAGCCAAGGTCTCAGCCCCGATACGCAGTATTTT. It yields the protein CASSQGLSPDTQYF.